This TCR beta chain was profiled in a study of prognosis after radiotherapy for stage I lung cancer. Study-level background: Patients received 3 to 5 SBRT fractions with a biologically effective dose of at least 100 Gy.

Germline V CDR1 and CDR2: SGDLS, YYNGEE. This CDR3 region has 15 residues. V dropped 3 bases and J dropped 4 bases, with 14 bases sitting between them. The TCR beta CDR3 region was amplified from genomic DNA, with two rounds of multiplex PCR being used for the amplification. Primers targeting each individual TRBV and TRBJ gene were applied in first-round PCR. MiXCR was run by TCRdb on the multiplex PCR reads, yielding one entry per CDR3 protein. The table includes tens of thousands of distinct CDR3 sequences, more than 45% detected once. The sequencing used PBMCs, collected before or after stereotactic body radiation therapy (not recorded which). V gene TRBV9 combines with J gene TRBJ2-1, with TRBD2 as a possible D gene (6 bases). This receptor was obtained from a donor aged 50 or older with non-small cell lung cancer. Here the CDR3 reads CASSAGTGLYNEQFF. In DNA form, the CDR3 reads TGTGCCAGCAGCGCCGGGACTGGCCTTTACAATGAGCAGTTCTTC.